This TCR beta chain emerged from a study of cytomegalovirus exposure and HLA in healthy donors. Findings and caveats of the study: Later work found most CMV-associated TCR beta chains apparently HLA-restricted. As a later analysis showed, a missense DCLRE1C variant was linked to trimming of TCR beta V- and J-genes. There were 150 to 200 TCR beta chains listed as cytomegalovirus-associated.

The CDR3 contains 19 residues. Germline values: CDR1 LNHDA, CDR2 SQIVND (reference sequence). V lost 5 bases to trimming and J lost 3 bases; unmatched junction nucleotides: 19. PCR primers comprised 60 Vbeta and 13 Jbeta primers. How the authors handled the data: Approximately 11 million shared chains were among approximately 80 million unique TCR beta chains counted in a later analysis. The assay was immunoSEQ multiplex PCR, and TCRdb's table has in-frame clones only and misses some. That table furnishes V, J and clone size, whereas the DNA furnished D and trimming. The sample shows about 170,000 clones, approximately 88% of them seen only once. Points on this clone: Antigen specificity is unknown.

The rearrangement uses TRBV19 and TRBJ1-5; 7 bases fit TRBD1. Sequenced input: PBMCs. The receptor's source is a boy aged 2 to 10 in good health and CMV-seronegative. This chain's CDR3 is CASSPNPTGTGSYNQPQHF. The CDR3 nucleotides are TGTGCCAGTAGTCCTAACCCGACAGGGACCGGGTCCTACAATCAGCCCCAGCATTTT.